What follows are 5 T cell receptor beta chains derived from one specimen sequenced in a study of blood T cell repertoires in COVID-19. Sequencing was performed with immunoSEQ multiplex PCR; in TCRdb, only in-frame clones are kept and a portion is missing. The table shows about 220,000 clones, with roughly nine tenths occurring only once. Sequencing used PBMCs or T cells enriched from blood (not recorded which). Receptors were obtained from a woman in her twenties or thirties who had recovered from COVID-19.

This chain connects TRBV4-3 to TRBJ2-1, with 11 bases fitting TRBD2. V was pared by 4 bases and J by 7 bases, with 12 bases of the junction left unmatched. The CDR3 runs 17 residues. Germline CDR1 and CDR2: LGHNA and YSLEER. The CDR3 loop is CASSLNYRLAGGNEQFF. Here the CDR3 DNA reads TGCGCCAGCAGCCTAAACTATAGGCTAGCGGGGGGAAATGAGCAGTTCTTC.

This chain joins TRBV5-4 and TRBJ2-7, with 7 nucleotides matching TRBD1. CDR3 length: 13 amino acids. Unmatched junction bases numbered 4, after V lost 4 bases and J lost 3 bases. In germline, CDR1 is SGHNT, CDR2 YYREEE (reference sequence). CDR3 bases: TGTGCCAGCAGCACCCGACAGGGCTACGAGCAGTACTTC. Protein product: CASSTRQGYEQYF.

This clone occurred a few times. The chain combines TRBV10-3 with TRBJ1-3; TRBD1 matches 10 bases. Per the germline V gene, CDR1 is ENHRY and CDR2 is SYGVKD. This CDR3 is built from 16 residues. J lost 4 bases, V lost 4 bases, and 7 bases had no gene match. CDR3 region: CAISGPGQGQGNTIYF. The DNA of the CDR3 is TGTGCCATCAGTGGGCCGGGACAGGGGCAAGGAAACACCATATATTTT.

This clone occurred once. The gene calls are TRBV7-8 and TRBJ2-7; 8 nucleotides agree with TRBD2. The CDR3 is made up of 15 amino acids. V trimming: 1 base; J trimming: 1 base; junction bases outside the gene matches: 3. Germline CDR1 SGHVS, CDR2 FQNEAQ. The CDR3 DNA reads as TGTGCCAGCAGCTTAGGAGCGGGGGTTTCCTACGAGCAGTACTTC. It specifies CASSLGAGVSYEQYF.

The table lists this clone with a count of one. V and J are TRBV9 and TRBJ1-1, with 8 bases identical to TRBD1. V gave up 3 bases and J gave up 0 bases; unmatched junction bases: 10. Per the germline V gene, CDR1 is SGDLS and CDR2 is YYNGEE. This CDR3 is 17 amino acids long. The CDR3 is CASSGGAGGSMNTEAFF. Written as DNA, the CDR3 is TGTGCCAGCAGCGGAGGGGCAGGGGGCTCCATGAACACTGAAGCTTTCTTT.